The sequence of this TCR beta chain was determined in a study of Graves' ophthalmopathy and Graves' hyperthyroidism. This CDR3 has 15 residues. V was clipped by 2 bases and J by 3 bases; unmatched bases: 5. RNA transcripts yielded amplified TCR beta CDR3 regions. Scientists carried out first-round RT-PCR using HTBI primers and then a second-round multiplex PCR. TCRdb redid the calling of the multiplex PCR reads with MiXCR, one entry per CDR3 protein. This sample carries over a million distinct CDR3 sequences, less than 45% of them seen once, and the ten largest clones take approximately 10%. The receptor's source is an adult man with Graves' hyperthyroidism. The chain joins TRBV12-3 or TRBV12-4 to TRBJ2-5, with 8 bases matching TRBD2. Material: peripheral blood or thyroid tissue (not recorded which). CDR3 region: CASSLSAGVKETQYF. In DNA form, the CDR3 reads TGTGCCAGCAGTTTATCAGCGGGAGTGAAAGAGACCCAGTACTTC.